This entry concerns a single T cell receptor (beta chain). The antigen is unknown. This CDR3 spans 16 amino acids. From germline, CDR1 is SGHRS and CDR2 YFSETQ. Following a re-call of the 5' RACE reads, TCRdb has one entry per CDR3 protein and lacks DNA. The sample totals about 450,000 distinct CDR3 sequences. The data originate from a study of T cells expressing NK-cell markers. Study-wide results and caveats: A handful of donors likewise had their CD3+CD56-NKG2C+ fraction led by these clonotypes. Dominant NKG2C+ clonotype frequencies of roughly 1.0-7.5% of CD8+ T cells were measured in over 5 donors.

Sequencing input: blood T cells: a sorted CD56 or NKG2C T cell subset, CD4+ or CD8+ T cells, or bulk PBMC T cells (not recorded which). This receptor was obtained from a woman between 18 and 70 years old in good health. The rearrangement uses TRBV5-1 and TRBJ1-1; with no DNA, the TCRdb D assignment of TRBD1 cannot be verified. The CDR3: CASSLMSGAGSTEAFF.